A single T cell receptor beta chain is shown here with its context. What it binds is not known. Once RNA had been extracted, it was reverse transcribed into cDNA to act as the sequencing template. Assay used: immunoSEQ multiplex PCR; TCRdb lists only in-frame clones, some missing. The table includes around 200,000 clones, roughly 64% detected once. The sample belongs to a study of CD8+ T cells in alopecia areata. Background on the study: Treated patients swallowed 5 to 10 mg of oral tofacitinib twice daily. Study-wide points: Possibly because of HLA-related factors, TCR sharing was less clear across patients than in mice. How baseline CD8+ expansion relates to response remains uncertain (there was one nonresponder).

There are 17 residues in the CDR3. The V and J ends lost 5 bases and 6 bases, in that order; junction bases with no gene match: 8. From germline, CDR1 is SGHVS and CDR2 FNYEAQ. Treatment of the sample: oral pan-JAK inhibitor, 5-10 mg twice daily. This sequence joins TRBV7-6 and TRBJ2-3; the match to TRBD2 covers 16 bases. This clonotype originated in a human donor with alopecia areata. This specimen consisted of CD8+ T cells sorted from blood, obtained at week 24, from a patient treated with tofacitinib. The CDR3 DNA follows: TGTGCCAGCAGCCTAGGCGCGGGACTAGCGGGGGGGGATACGCAGTATTTT. Translating it yields CASSLGAGLAGGDTQYF.